These 24 T cell receptor beta chains were sequenced from one sample in a study of control samples from healthy donors and cancer patients. The method was immunoSEQ multiplex PCR; TCRdb's version includes in-frame clones alone and lacks a portion of them. This sample has roughly 100,000 clones, with roughly 94% found just once. The material sequenced was blood. All receptors come from a woman in her late teens or twenties in good health.

V is TRBV11-2 and J is TRBJ2-3; D not certain. The germline gives CDR1 SGHAT, CDR2 FQNNGV. CDR3 length: 13 residues. Trimming shortened V by 1 base and J by 6 bases, and 8 bases separated the two germline ends. The CDR3 reads CASSLVSPDTQYF. The CDR3 DNA follows: TGTGCCAGCAGCTTAGTCTCCCCGGATACGCAGTATTTT.

The gene calls are TRBV12-3 or TRBV12-4 and TRBJ2-2; D ambiguous. The ends were cut back, 3 bases at V and 7 bases at J, with 9 bases in the middle. This CDR3 region has 13 residues. CDR3 nucleotides: TGTGCCAGCAGTTTCGTCTTAAACGGGGAGCTGTTTTTT. The encoded protein is CASSFVLNGELFF.

V and J are TRBV28 and TRBJ1-6; D uncertain. Trimming took 6 bases from V and 10 from J, leaving 7 bases between them. Germline V gives CDR1 MDHEN, CDR2 SYDVKM. The length of the CDR3 is 11 residues. The CDR3 DNA sequence: TGTGCCAGCAGATCGGTCTCACCCCTCCACTTT. Translating gives CASRSVSPLHF.

V usage is TRBV19 and J usage is TRBJ1-2; D is ambiguous. Trimming took 6 bases from V and 4 from J, leaving 18 bases between them. Germline lookup yields CDR1 LNHDA and CDR2 SQIVND (reference sequence). This CDR3 spans 15 amino acids. The CDR3 sequence: CASSGGAQRPYGYTF. The DNA for the CDR3 is TGTGCCAGTAGCGGCGGCGCACAGCGTCCCTATGGCTACACCTTC.

A note on this clone: An end of the junction differs from the germline gene, which may be a read error. The rearrangement joins TRBV7-3 to TRBJ2-7; maybe TRBD2 (6 bases). This CDR3 is 16 amino acids long. The germline V gene has CDR1 SGHTA and CDR2 FQGTGA. The CDR3 region is CASSLRGGVGSYEQCF. The DNA for the CDR3 is TGTGCCAGCAGCTTAAGGGGCGGGGTAGGCTCCTACGAGCAGTGCTTC.

The chain links TRBV6-5 to TRBJ2-3, with 10 positions matching TRBD2. This CDR3 spans 16 amino acids. Germline lookup yields CDR1 MNHEY and CDR2 SVGAGI. The ends lost 0 bases at V and 5 bases at J; junction bases unmatched: 5. The CDR3 sequence: CASSYSTAGGGDTQYF. CDR3 DNA: TGTGCCAGCAGTTACTCGACAGCGGGGGGGGGAGATACGCAGTATTTT.

This clone appeared a single time. V gene TRBV28 combines with J gene TRBJ1-3; D remains unclear. This CDR3 is 15 amino acids long. Germline V gene sequence: CDR1 MDHEN, CDR2 SYDVKM. V was shortened by 1 base and J by 3 bases, with 10 bases between the two germline ends. The DNA for the CDR3 is TGTGCCAGCAGTTTATTCCCTTCCTTTGGAAACACCATATATTTT. It yields the protein CASSLFPSFGNTIYF.

The chain recombines TRBV11-1 with TRBJ2-5; 9 nucleotides match TRBD2. CDR3 length: 15 residues. CDR1 and CDR2 (germline): SGHAT, FQDESV (reference sequence). With V trimmed by 2 bases and J by 3 bases, 4 bases remained unmatched. The CDR3 sequence: CASSLPGLAEETQYF. In DNA, the CDR3 is TGTGCCAGCAGCTTACCGGGACTAGCAGAAGAGACCCAGTACTTC.

The chain carries TRBV30 and TRBJ1-1; D is unclear. The germline gives CDR1 GTSNPN, CDR2 SVGIG (reference sequence). The CDR3 totals 13 residues. Trimming took off 0 bases at V and 4 bases at J, with 9 bases between the two ends. CDR3 bases: TGTGCCTGGAGTGTCGGGATCCTCACTGAAGCTTTCTTT. It yields the protein CAWSVGILTEAFF. Full variable domain (outside the CDR3, taken from reference TRBV30 and TRBJ1-1): SQTIHQWPATLVQPVGSPLSLECTVEGTSNPNLYWYRQAAGRGLQLLFYSVGIGQISSEVPQNLSASRPQDRQFILSSKKLLLSDSGFYLCAWSVGILTEAFFGQGTRLTVV.

In its sample, this clone was seen once. V and J are TRBV5-1 and TRBJ1-1; 10 bases are shared with TRBD1. The CDR3 runs to 16 residues. Germline-derived CDR1 and CDR2 are SGHRS and YFSETQ. The V and J ends lost 4 bases and 0 bases, in that order; junction bases with no gene match: 6. The CDR3, as DNA: TGCGCCAGCAGCACCCGGACAGGGGGAATGAACACTGAAGCTTTCTTT. Its translation: CASSTRTGGMNTEAFF.

This clone has only one observation. This rearrangement joins TRBV27 to TRBJ2-7; the D gene is possibly TRBD2 (5 bases). The V gene's germline CDR1 is MNHEY and CDR2 SMNVEV (reference sequence). The CDR3 extends over 14 amino acids. Trimming cost V 5 bases and J 6 bases, with 17 bases left between them. This chain's CDR3 is CASSLASGPLEQYF. The CDR3 nucleotides read TGTGCCAGCAGTCTCGCGAGCGGCCCTCTCGAGCAGTACTTC.

V usage is TRBV24-1 and J usage is TRBJ2-1, with D possibly being TRBD1 (6 bases). Per germline, CDR1 KGHDR and CDR2 SFDVKD. V lost 0 bases to trimming and J lost 7 bases, with 12 bases between them. The CDR3 contains 15 residues. As DNA, the CDR3 is TGTGCCACCAGTGATTTGTTCAGGGGAGTGAATGAGCAGTTCTTC. Residues: CATSDLFRGVNEQFF.

CDR3 in amino acids: CASILVGGNQPQHF. CDR3 DNA sequence: TGTGCCAGCATCTTAGTAGGGGGCAATCAGCCCCAGCATTTT. The gene calls are TRBV28 and TRBJ1-5; maybe TRBD1 (5 bases). The CDR3 has 14 amino acids. The ends were cut back, 7 bases at V and 2 bases at J, with 12 bases in the middle. Looked up from germline, CDR1 is MDHEN and CDR2 is SYDVKM.

The genes are TRBV30 and TRBJ2-3; 7 nucleotides line up with TRBD1. V dropped 5 bases and J dropped 5; count of bases not matched to a gene: 13. There are 15 residues in the CDR3. Germline assignment: CDR1 GTSNPN and CDR2 SVGIG (reference sequence). The CDR3 bases are TGTGCCTGGCATACAGGGGAAGTAACGAGAGATACGCAGTATTTT. As protein: CAWHTGEVTRDTQYF. Full variable domain (remainder filled in from reference TRBV30 and TRBJ2-3): SQTIHQWPATLVQPVGSPLSLECTVEGTSNPNLYWYRQAAGRGLQLLFYSVGIGQISSEVPQNLSASRPQDRQFILSSKKLLLSDSGFYLCAWHTGEVTRDTQYFGPGTRLTVL.

V is TRBV19 and J is TRBJ2-1; D perhaps matches TRBD2 (6 bases). Trimming removed 8 bases from V and 12 bases from J, with 20 bases in between. CDR3 length: 13 residues. Looked up from germline, CDR1 is LNHDA and CDR2 is SQIVND (reference sequence). CDR3 in amino acids: CASAPGLIGGQFF. The CDR3 coding sequence is TGTGCCAGTGCCCCGGGACTCATAGGAGGGCAGTTCTTC.

The count of this clone is one. V gene TRBV11-1 combines with J gene TRBJ2-5; D call uncertain. The CDR3 has 15 residues. Germline loops: CDR1 SGHAT, CDR2 FQDESV (reference sequence). V lost 6 bases, J lost 0 bases, and 14 bases lay in between. For the CDR3, the DNA is TGTGCCAGCAGTTTCTCCCACCGCAACCAAGAGACCCAGTACTTC. It codes for CASSFSHRNQETQYF.

This clone has only one observation. The rearrangement links TRBV3-1 (or the pseudogene TRBV3-2) to TRBJ1-1; TRBD1 is a possible D gene (5 bases). Between the trimmed V and J ends, which lost 1 base and 10 bases, there was a span of 10 bases. The germline gives CDR1 LGHDT, CDR2 YNNKEL (reference sequence). The CDR3 is 12 amino acids. CDR3 loop: CASSQGKGPAFF. The CDR3, as DNA: TGTGCCAGCAGCCAAGGCAAGGGGCCAGCTTTCTTT.

The CDR3 loop is CAWSETYEQYF. The CDR3, as DNA: TGTGCCTGGAGTGAGACCTACGAGCAGTACTTC. The V and J genes are TRBV30 and TRBJ2-7; D unresolved. Germline assignment: CDR1 GTSNPN and CDR2 SVGIG (reference sequence). The CDR3 covers 11 residues. Trimming took off 1 base at V and 2 bases at J, with 3 bases between the two ends.

The chain joins TRBV27 to TRBJ2-1, with TRBD2 matching 9 bases. CDR1 MNHEY and CDR2 SMNVEV come from the germline V gene (reference sequence). V dropped 4 bases and J dropped 10; count of bases not matched to a gene: 8. The CDR3 contains 14 residues. Here the CDR3 reads CASSSPLAGSEQFF. The CDR3 bases are TGTGCCAGCAGTTCGCCCCTAGCGGGGAGCGAGCAGTTCTTC.

The rearrangement joins TRBV21-1 to TRBJ1-4. TRBV21-1 is listed as a pseudogene. The CDR3 sequence is 16 residues long. CDR3 protein: CASSKFYQPTNEKLFF. For the CDR3, the DNA is TGTGCCAGCAGCAAATTTTACCAGCCAACTAATGAAAAACTGTTTTTT.

The V call is TRBV3-1 (or the pseudogene TRBV3-2), the J call TRBJ1-3; 8 nucleotides line up with TRBD1. Germline values: CDR1 LGHDT, CDR2 YNNKEL (reference sequence). CDR3 length equals 17 residues. The trim removed 4 bases at V and 0 bases at J, leaving 8 bases unmatched. CDR3 amino acids: CASSRNRGRSSGNTIYF. CDR3 bases: TGTGCCAGCAGCCGAAACAGGGGGAGAAGCTCTGGAAACACCATATATTTT.

The chain combines TRBV10-1 with TRBJ1-1; 10 bases align to TRBD1. This CDR3 spans 13 amino acids. CDR1 and CDR2 from the germline V gene are WNHNN and SYGVQD (reference sequence). The junction had 0 bases not matched to a gene; V was cut back by 2 bases and J by 6 bases. The CDR3 DNA sequence: TGCGCCAGCAGTGAGGGGACAGGGGCTGAAGCTTTCTTT. As protein: CASSEGTGAEAFF.

This clone was detected once. The chain joins TRBV2 to TRBJ2-1; D uncertain. Trimming took 5 bases from V and 6 from J, leaving 8 bases between them. Germline V gene sequence: CDR1 SNHLY, CDR2 FYNNEI. The CDR3 runs 12 residues. The CDR3 loop is CASSQSFNEQFF. The CDR3 coding sequence is TGTGCCAGCAGTCAAAGCTTCAATGAGCAGTTCTTC.

The V and J genes are TRBV24-1 and TRBJ1-3; D is ambiguous. CDR3 length: 11 residues. The germline V gene has CDR1 KGHDR and CDR2 SFDVKD. V gave up 6 bases and J gave up 4 bases, with 3 bases separating them. CDR3 nucleotide sequence: TGTGCCACCAGTCGAGGAAACACCATATATTTT. This encodes CATSRGNTIYF.